This is a list of T cell receptor beta chains from one sample in a study of blood T cells in healthy people across ages. One entry per CDR3 protein results from TCRdb running MiXCR on the 5' RACE reads. Among some 920,000 distinct CDR3 sequences, 51% were seen once, and the ten largest hold around 21%. Sequences were obtained from blood. The receptor source for this set is an older woman in good health. Each CDR3 is given with its conserved first and last residue. Fields, in order: V gene, D gene, J gene, clone size, CDR3 DNA, CDR3 protein. The D gene is left open where the match is weak. Expanded clones get a size class; other rows say once, few or many, or leave the size out.

>TRBV3-1|-|TRBJ2-7|-
TGTGCCAGCAGCCAAGAGACGGGTTTTCTTCAACCAGGTTTCGATGAGCAGTACTTC
CASSQETGFLQPGFDEQYF
>TRBV4-1|TRBD2|TRBJ2-1|few
TGCGCCAGCAGCCAAGAGATGGGCGGGAGGTGGAGGAATGAGCAGTTCTTC
CASSQEMGGRWRNEQFF
>TRBV6-5|-|TRBJ2-7|-
TGTACCAGCAGTTACGCCCCGACCCCCAGCGGCGAGCAGTACTTC
CTSSYAPTPSGEQYF
>TRBV29-1|TRBD1|TRBJ1-2|-
TGCAGCGTGGGGCAGGGGGCCTTTGGCTACACCTTC
CSVGQGAFGYTF
>TRBV20-1|-|TRBJ1-5|-
TGCAGTGCTAGAGAGGGGGGCAGGCAACAGCCCCAGCATTTT
CSAREGGRQQPQHF
>TRBV10-3|-|TRBJ2-7|-
TGTGCCATCAGTGACCCCGGTGCGGAAGCCTCCTACGAGCAGTACTTC
CAISDPGAEASYEQYF
>TRBV3-1|TRBD1|TRBJ2-7|-
TGTGCCAGCAGCCAGGGACAGGGGAAGAGTCACGAGCAGTACTTC
CASSQGQGKSHEQYF
>TRBV7-2|-|TRBJ1-5|-
TGTGCCAGCAGCTTAGATGGTTATAGCAATCAGCCCCAGCATTTT
CASSLDGYSNQPQHF
>TRBV28|-|TRBJ2-7|-
TGTGCCAGCAGTTTAGGTCAGGTTAGGTACGAGCAGTACTTC
CASSLGQVRYEQYF
>TRBV2|TRBD2|TRBJ2-7|-
TGTGCCAGCGAGGGACTAGCGGCACCACCCTACGAGCAGTACTTC
CASEGLAAPPYEQYF
>TRBV6-6|TRBD2|TRBJ2-7|-
TGTGCCAGCAGTTATAAGCGGGAGGCCTACGAGCAGTACTTC
CASSYKREAYEQYF
>TRBV4-1|TRBD2|TRBJ2-1|-
TGCGCCAGCAGCCAAGGGACTAGCGGGGGGTGGTCCTACAATGAGCAGTTCTTC
CASSQGTSGGWSYNEQFF
>TRBV4-1|TRBD2|TRBJ2-2|-
TGCGCCAGCAGCCAAGAGGGAGGGGCCGGGGAGCTGTTTTTT
CASSQEGGAGELFF
>TRBV28|-|TRBJ2-7|-
TGTGCCAGCAGTTTAGTATTAGGTTACTACGAGCAGTACTTC
CASSLVLGYYEQYF
>TRBV7-9|-|TRBJ2-2|-
TGTGCCAGCAGCCCCAAACGACTAGTCTCTGGGACGAACACCGGGGAGCTGTTTTTT
CASSPKRLVSGTNTGELFF
>TRBV20-1|TRBD1|TRBJ2-5|few
TGCAGTGCTAGACCAGGGGGCAGAGAGACCCAGTACTTC
CSARPGGRETQYF
>TRBV7-9|-|TRBJ2-7|few
TGTGCCAGCAGCGAGGAGGGGGCATTCTCCTACGAGCAGTACTTC
CASSEEGAFSYEQYF
>TRBV6-5|-|TRBJ2-3|-
TGTGCCAGCAGTTACGGTCAGAATAGAGATACGCAGTATTTT
CASSYGQNRDTQYF
>TRBV10-2|-|TRBJ2-7|once
TGCGCCAGCAGTGGGCGAAGGAGCTCCTACGAGCAGTACTTC
CASSGRRSSYEQYF
>TRBV11-2|-|TRBJ1-1|-
TGTGCCAGCATCCCCACGGGAGCGGGCCCAGAGGGGGAAGCTTTCTTT
CASIPTGAGPEGEAFF
>TRBV15|-|TRBJ2-7|-
TGTGCCACCAGCACTTCTAGGGCCCTATACAATGAGCAGTACTTC
CATSTSRALYNEQYF
>TRBV11-2|-|TRBJ2-5|-
TGTGCCAGCAGCTCTGGGGCTTGGGAGACCCAGTACTTC
CASSSGAWETQYF